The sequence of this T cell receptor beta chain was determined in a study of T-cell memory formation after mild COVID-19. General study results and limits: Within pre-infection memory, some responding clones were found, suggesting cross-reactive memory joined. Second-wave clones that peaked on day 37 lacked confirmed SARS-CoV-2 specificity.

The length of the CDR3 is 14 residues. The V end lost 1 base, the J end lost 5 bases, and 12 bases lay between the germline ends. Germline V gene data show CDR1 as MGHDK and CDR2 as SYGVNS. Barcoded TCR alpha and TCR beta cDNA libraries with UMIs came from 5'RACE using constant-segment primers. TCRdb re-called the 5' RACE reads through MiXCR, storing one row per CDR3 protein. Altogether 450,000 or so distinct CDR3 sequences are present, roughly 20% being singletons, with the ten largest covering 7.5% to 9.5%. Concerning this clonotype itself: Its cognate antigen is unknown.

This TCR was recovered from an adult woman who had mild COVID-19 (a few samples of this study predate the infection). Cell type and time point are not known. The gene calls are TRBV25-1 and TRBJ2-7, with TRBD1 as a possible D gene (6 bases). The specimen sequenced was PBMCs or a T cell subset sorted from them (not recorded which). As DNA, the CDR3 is TGTGCCAGCAGTGAATGGGCAGGGGAAGACGAGCAGTACTTC. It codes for CASSEWAGEDEQYF.